This entry lists 25 T cell receptor beta chains sequenced from one sample in a study of T-cell reconstitution after alpha-beta-depleted transplantation in children (dated by TCRdb to the mid-2010s). The protocol used for the library was PCR. TCRdb shows the sequencer as Illumina HiSeq 2500. Molecular barcoding was employed in the preparation of TCR libraries, with unique molecular identifiers being used to normalize TCRbeta repertoire quantification. In TCRdb, the public reads were trimmed at Q25 with fastp and aligned with MiXCR, with productive beta chains retained. Each entry merges the rows of one CDR3 protein and shows their most common DNA and genes. The sample has 400,000 to 500,000 distinct CDR3 sequences on record, approximately 10% of them singletons. 5% to 6.5% of the sample comes from the top ten. The sample consisted of PBMCs from the stem cell graft donor, taken from the stem cell graft. These receptors came from a human donor who donated a stem cell graft to a child with acute myeloid leukemia.

The chain uses TRBV11-3 and TRBJ2-5; D perhaps matches TRBD1 (5 bases). The length of the CDR3 is 13 residues. Between the trimmed V and J ends, which lost 4 bases and 6 bases, there was a span of 12 bases. Germline V CDR1 and CDR2: SGHNT, YENEEA. The CDR3 bases are TGTGCCAGCAGCTCGTCAGGGCTGCAGACCCAGTACTTC. It translates to CASSSSGLQTQYF.

At least ten counts were recorded for this clonotype. The junction departs from germline at one end; a sequencing error may be responsible. CDR3 sequence (DNA): TGTGCCAGCAGCCAAGATCTAGCCTACGAGCAGTACTTC. Translated: CASSQDLAYEQYF. The chain combines TRBV4-3 with TRBJ2-7; D not certain. Germline V gene sequence: CDR1 LGHNA, CDR2 YSLEER. The CDR3 length is 13 residues.

The chain recombines TRBV11-1 with TRBJ2-7; TRBD1 matches at 8 bases. Germline CDR1 is SGHAT and CDR2 is FQDESV (reference sequence). Germline trimming cut 6 bases from V and 4 bases from J; bases unmatched to any gene: 5. This CDR3 region has 13 residues. CDR3 coding DNA: TGTGCCAGCAGTACAGGGGGTGTATACGAGCAGTACTTC. Its protein product is CASSTGGVYEQYF.

V usage is TRBV6-5 and J usage is TRBJ1-6; no firm D call. CDR1 MNHEY and CDR2 SVGAGI come from the germline V gene. This CDR3 is built from 15 residues. The V and J ends lost 0 bases and 6 bases respectively, with 9 bases between them. DNA for the CDR3: TGTGCCAGCAGTTACTCGGGCCGTGTTAATTCACCCCTCCACTTT. Its protein is CASSYSGRVNSPLHF.

V gene TRBV7-8 combines with J gene TRBJ2-5; unclear D gene. V shed 1 base and J shed 7 bases, with 10 bases lying between them. The CDR3 length is 13 residues. Per germline, CDR1 SGHVS and CDR2 FQNEAQ. DNA for the CDR3: TGTGCCAGCAGCTTAGAGGGCCTGGTGACCCAGTACTTC. It is translated as CASSLEGLVTQYF.

As concerns this clonotype: The junction and the germline gene differ at one end; a read error may be behind it. The chain combines TRBV20-1 with TRBJ1-1; possible D gene TRBD1, 5 bases. The CDR3 totals 16 residues. In germline, CDR1 is DFQATT, CDR2 SNEGSKA (reference sequence). The CDR3 DNA reads TGCAGTGCCCTACCCGACAGTAGGTTTCGAGGGGCTGAAGTTTTCTTT. Residues: CSALPDSRFRGAEVFF.

This clonotype was seen ten or more times. The rearrangement joins TRBV12-3 or TRBV12-4 to TRBJ1-1; 7 nucleotides align to TRBD1. CDR3 length: 14 residues. V dropped 7 bases and J dropped 2; count of bases not matched to a gene: 7. The DNA of the CDR3 is TGTGCCAGCAACAGGGGCAGGATTAACACTGAAGCTTTCTTT. Protein sequence: CASNRGRINTEAFF.

This clonotype was counted many times. The chain carries TRBV20-1 and TRBJ2-1; a weak D match, TRBD1 (6 bases). The CDR3 contains 16 residues. V shed 0 bases and J shed 6 bases, with 18 bases lying between them. Germline assignment: CDR1 DFQATT and CDR2 SNEGSKA (reference sequence). The CDR3 sequence is CSAREPSGQYFNEQFF. DNA of the CDR3: TGCAGTGCTAGAGAGCCTTCGGGACAATATTTCAATGAGCAGTTCTTC.

The chain uses TRBV7-9 and TRBJ1-5, with 9 bases fitting TRBD1. The germline V gene encodes CDR1 SEHNR and CDR2 FQNEAQ (reference sequence). V gave up 4 bases and J gave up 8 bases; unmatched junction bases: 3. The CDR3 extends over 13 amino acids. The CDR3 bases are TGTGCCAGCAGCTCGACAGGGGGGGAGCCCCAGCATTTT. Translated: CASSSTGGEPQHF.

This clonotype was detected ten times or more. This sequence joins TRBV20-1 and TRBJ2-3; tentative D call: TRBD2 (6 bases). Germline-derived CDR1 and CDR2 are DFQATT and SNEGSKA (reference sequence). This CDR3 region has 14 residues. Trimming removed 5 bases from V and 4 bases from J, with 16 bases in between. In DNA, the CDR3 is TGCAGTGCTCCCCAGACGGGGGAGCCAGATACGCAGTATTTT. This sequence encodes CSAPQTGEPDTQYF.

J is TRBJ1-2 and V is TRBV5-6; D possibly corresponds to TRBD1 (6 bases). Germline-derived CDR1 and CDR2 are SGHDT and YYEEEE. Trimming took off 4 bases at V and 8 bases at J, with 9 bases between the two ends. The CDR3 totals 11 residues. The CDR3 sequence: CASSHRDGYTF. CDR3 bases: TGTGCCAGCAGCCACAGGGACGGCTACACCTTC.

The chain employs TRBV12-3 or TRBV12-4 and TRBJ2-1, with D possibly TRBD2 on 5 matching bases. The ends were cut back, 5 bases at V and 2 bases at J, with 16 bases in the middle. CDR3 length equals 16 residues. The CDR3 nucleotides are TGTGCCAGCAGTGTGCCTCCTAGCTGGGCCTACAATGAGCAGTTCTTC. Residues: CASSVPPSWAYNEQFF.

The chain employs TRBV20-1 and TRBJ2-2; 9 bases map to TRBD2. CDR1 and CDR2 (germline): DFQATT, SNEGSKA (reference sequence). CDR3 length: 15 amino acids. V lost 6 bases to trimming and J lost 2 bases; unmatched junction nucleotides: 7. In DNA, the CDR3 is TGCAGTGCCACTCTAGCGGGGTTAAACACCGGGGAGCTGTTTTTT. Translation: CSATLAGLNTGELFF.

This clonotype turned up a few times. The rearrangement links TRBV15 to TRBJ2-1, with D perhaps TRBD1 or TRBD2 (5 bases each). Germline CDR1 is LNHNV and CDR2 is YYDKDF (reference sequence). Between the trimmed V and J ends, which lost 0 bases and 3 bases, there was a span of 6 bases. The CDR3 extends over 14 amino acids. In DNA form, the CDR3 reads TGTGCCACCAGCAGAGAGAGGGGCTACAATGAGCAGTTCTTC. It codes for CATSRERGYNEQFF.

The rearrangement joins TRBV12-3 or TRBV12-4 to TRBJ1-3; D ambiguous. Between the trimmed V and J ends, which lost 6 bases and 0 bases, there was a span of 15 bases. The length of the CDR3 is 16 residues. CDR3 sequence: CASSSGRSPSGNTIYF. In DNA form, the CDR3 reads TGTGCCAGCAGCTCTGGCAGGTCGCCCTCTGGAAACACCATATATTTT.

J is TRBJ1-2 and V is TRBV18; 7 bases match TRBD1. Germline-derived CDR1 and CDR2 are KGHSH and LQKENI. V lost 5 bases to trimming and J lost 8 bases; unmatched junction nucleotides: 8. The CDR3 loop spans 13 amino acids. The CDR3 DNA follows: TGTGCCAGCTCAGCTGGGACAGTGGAAGGCTACACCTTC. It yields the protein CASSAGTVEGYTF.

The rearrangement joins TRBV20-1 to TRBJ2-6; D is undetermined. CDR3 length: 14 residues. Germline loops: CDR1 DFQATT, CDR2 SNEGSKA (reference sequence). The V and J ends lost 4 bases and 1 base respectively, with 8 bases between them. Here the CDR3 reads CSATINSGANVLTF. The CDR3 nucleotides are TGCAGTGCTACCATCAATTCTGGGGCCAACGTCCTGACTTTC.

The table lists this clonotype with a few counts. The CDR3 loop reads CSASKPNTGELFF. CDR3 coding DNA: TGCAGTGCTAGTAAGCCTAACACCGGGGAGCTGTTTTTT. V usage is TRBV20-1 and J usage is TRBJ2-2; no clear D. CDR3 length equals 13 residues. From germline, CDR1 is DFQATT and CDR2 SNEGSKA (reference sequence). V lost 3 bases and J 2 bases, leaving 7 bases between the germline ends.

V and J are TRBV12-3 or TRBV12-4 and TRBJ2-7; 7 nucleotides line up with TRBD1. The V segment lost 8 bases and the J segment 2 bases; nucleotides outside the gene matches: 6. This CDR3 comprises 13 residues. CDR3 nucleotides: TGTGCCAGCTCGAAGGGGGCCACCTACGAGCAGTACTTC. It translates to CASSKGATYEQYF.

This clonotype was detected many times. The rearrangement joins TRBV10-3 to TRBJ2-7; 7 bases map to TRBD1. V gave up 11 bases and J gave up 0 bases; unmatched junction bases: 10. Germline lookup yields CDR1 ENHRY and CDR2 SYGVKD. CDR3 size: 14 residues. Here the CDR3 reads CAADDGQDSYEQYF. The CDR3, as DNA: TGTGCCGCCGACGACGGACAGGACTCCTACGAGCAGTACTTC.

This clonotype was detected only a few times. The rearrangement joins TRBV20-1 to TRBJ2-3; D tentatively reads TRBD1 or TRBD2 (7 bases each). The germline CDR1 and CDR2 sequences are DFQATT and SNEGSKA (reference sequence). The CDR3 is 15 residues long. Trimming pared 5 bases from V and 3 bases from J, leaving 18 bases between. CDR3 in DNA: TGCAGTGCTTTGCGACTAGCAGGGGGGACAGATACGCAGTATTTT. It encodes CSALRLAGGTDTQYF.

In its sample, this clonotype was seen a few times. This chain joins TRBV20-1 and TRBJ1-3, with D unclear. The V gene lost 1 base and the J gene lost 0 bases, with 7 bases spanning the gap. CDR1 DFQATT and CDR2 SNEGSKA come from the germline V gene (reference sequence). CDR3 length: 14 amino acids. CDR3 amino acids: CSARVLNSGNTIYF. CDR3 DNA sequence: TGCAGTGCTAGAGTCTTGAACTCTGGAAACACCATATATTTT.

The V call is TRBV20-1, the J call TRBJ2-2; TRBD1 aligns across 8 bases. V lost 6 bases, J lost 5 bases, and 11 bases stayed unmatched. The CDR3 spans 15 residues. CDR1 and CDR2 (germline): DFQATT, SNEGSKA (reference sequence). CDR3 DNA: TGCAGTGCGGGCCCAGGGGGCGCAAGGACCGGGGAGCTGTTTTTT. Protein: CSAGPGGARTGELFF.

The table lists this clonotype with a few counts. The chain carries TRBV20-1 and TRBJ2-5; D is unresolved. Germline lookup yields CDR1 DFQATT and CDR2 SNEGSKA (reference sequence). V was pared by 3 bases and J by 7 bases, with 15 bases between. The CDR3 runs 13 residues. In DNA form, the CDR3 reads TGCAGTGCTAGCGCACTAACACACGGGACCCAGTACTTC. Translated, it gives CSASALTHGTQYF.

This chain joins TRBV5-1 and TRBJ2-3; perhaps TRBD2 as D (6 bases). The CDR3 has 16 amino acids. Between the trimmed V and J ends, which lost 5 bases and 0 bases, there was a span of 16 bases. Germline V gene sequence: CDR1 SGHRS, CDR2 YFSETQ. The CDR3 DNA follows: TGCGCCAGCAGTTCTGCGGGGACCTATAGCACAGATACGCAGTATTTT. It codes for CASSSAGTYSTDTQYF.